This TCR beta chain was retrieved from a study of human T cells and chemical hapten exposure. The germline CDR1 and CDR2 sequences are SQVTM and ANQGSEA. This CDR3 spans 15 amino acids. V lost 3 bases and J 4 bases, leaving 17 bases between the germline ends. Time point described: patch test 3, about 24 weeks after DPC sensitization. The sample's treatment: therapeutic diphenylcyclopropenone sensitization with weekly scalp DPC. Notes on the study in general: TCRs above 1 in 1000 frequency did not change with DPC sensitization.

To note about this clonotype: The antigen remains undetermined.

Each CDR3 protein gets one entry after TCRdb re-called the RACE reads with MiXCR. The repertoire has about 190,000 distinct CDR3 sequences, 20% to 25% of them found once; the top ten carry over 2%. The rearrangement links TRBV29-1 to TRBJ2-3, with D perhaps matching TRBD2 (6 bases). The sequence derives from a woman between 40 and 55 years old with alopecia areata. Some clones in this sample may be carry-over from other donors' samples. This material consisted of whole blood, taken in connection with sensitization to the hapten diphenylcyclopropenone (DPC). The CDR3 coding sequence is TGCAGCGTTGAGCAGGCAGGAGGGGTGCCAGATACGCAGTATTTT. Protein sequence: CSVEQAGGVPDTQYF.